This T cell receptor beta chain was recorded in a study of blood T cells in healthy people across ages. Study-wide results and limits: PBMCs were not sorted, which prevented a conclusive comparison of naive versus antigen-experienced cells.

The ends lost 0 bases at V and 4 bases at J; junction bases unmatched: 2. CDR1 is SGHTA, CDR2 FQGTGA, per germline. The CDR3 runs 16 residues. This clonotype was found a few times. What it binds is not known. PCR was performed a second time for roughly 7 to 12 cycles using a sample-barcoded 5' primer and a J-beta primer mix. Each CDR3 protein gets one entry after TCRdb re-called the 5' RACE reads with MiXCR. In the table there are 1 million or so distinct CDR3 sequences, under 30% of which are singletons. These data are also associated with another study on T cells of mothers and their children. That paper notes: Sample barcodes and 2-4 random nucleotides came from the second PCR's M1S primer.

The sequencing sample was made of blood. The clonotype was recovered from a girl aged 2 to 10 in good health. V is TRBV7-3 and J is TRBJ2-3, with 12 bases lining up with TRBD1. The DNA for the CDR3 is TGTGCCAGCAGCTTAACTGGGACAGGGGGCGCAGATACGCAGTATTTT. It specifies CASSLTGTGGADTQYF.